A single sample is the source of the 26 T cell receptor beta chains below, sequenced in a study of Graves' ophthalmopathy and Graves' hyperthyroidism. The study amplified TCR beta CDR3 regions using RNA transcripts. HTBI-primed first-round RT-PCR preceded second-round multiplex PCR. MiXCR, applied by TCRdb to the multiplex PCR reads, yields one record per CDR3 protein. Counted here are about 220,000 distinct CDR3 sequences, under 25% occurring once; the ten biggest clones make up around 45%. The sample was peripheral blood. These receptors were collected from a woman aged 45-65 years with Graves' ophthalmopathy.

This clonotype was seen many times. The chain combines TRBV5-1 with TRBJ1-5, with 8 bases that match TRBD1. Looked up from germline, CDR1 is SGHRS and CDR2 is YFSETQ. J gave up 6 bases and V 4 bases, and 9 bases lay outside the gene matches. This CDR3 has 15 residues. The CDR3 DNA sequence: TGCGCCAGCAGCCCGGGACAGGTGGCGGGTCAGCCCCAGCATTTT. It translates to CASSPGQVAGQPQHF.

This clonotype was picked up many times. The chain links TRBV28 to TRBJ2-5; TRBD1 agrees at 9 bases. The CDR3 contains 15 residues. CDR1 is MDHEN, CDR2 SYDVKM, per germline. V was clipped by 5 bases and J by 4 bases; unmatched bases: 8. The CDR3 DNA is TGTGCCAGCAGTCCAGGACAGGGGAGGGGAGAGACCCAGTACTTC. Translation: CASSPGQGRGETQYF.

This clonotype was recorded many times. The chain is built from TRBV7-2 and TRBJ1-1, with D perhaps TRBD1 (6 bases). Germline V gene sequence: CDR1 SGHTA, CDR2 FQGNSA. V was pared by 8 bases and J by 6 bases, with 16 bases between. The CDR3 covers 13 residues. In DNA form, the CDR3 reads TGTGCCAGCTGCAACACGGGGGGCTCTGAAGCTTTCTTT. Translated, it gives CASCNTGGSEAFF.

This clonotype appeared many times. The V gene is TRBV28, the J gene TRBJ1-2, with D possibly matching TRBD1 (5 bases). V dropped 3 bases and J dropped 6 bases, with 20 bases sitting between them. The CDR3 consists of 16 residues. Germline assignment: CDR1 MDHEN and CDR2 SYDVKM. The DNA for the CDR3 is TGTGCCAGCAGTTTTTCTCTTGGGGGGGGACTTGATGGCTACACCTTC. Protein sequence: CASSFSLGGGLDGYTF.

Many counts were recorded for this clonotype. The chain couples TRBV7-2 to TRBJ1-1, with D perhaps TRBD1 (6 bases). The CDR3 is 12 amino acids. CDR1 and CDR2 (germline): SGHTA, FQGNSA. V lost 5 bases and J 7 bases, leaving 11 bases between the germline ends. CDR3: CASSPTGSEAFF. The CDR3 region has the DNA TGTGCCAGCAGCCCTACAGGGAGTGAAGCTTTCTTT.

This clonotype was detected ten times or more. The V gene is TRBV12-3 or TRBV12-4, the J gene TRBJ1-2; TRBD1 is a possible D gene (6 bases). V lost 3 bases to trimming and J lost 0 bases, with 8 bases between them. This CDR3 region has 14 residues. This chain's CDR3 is CASSLWGPNYGYTF. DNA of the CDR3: TGTGCCAGCAGTTTGTGGGGGCCTAACTATGGCTACACCTTC.

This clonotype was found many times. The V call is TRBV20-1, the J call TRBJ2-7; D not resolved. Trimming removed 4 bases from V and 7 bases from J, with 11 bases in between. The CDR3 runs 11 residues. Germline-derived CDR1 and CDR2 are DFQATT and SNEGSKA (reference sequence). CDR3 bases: TGCAGTGCTACGGCACCCTCGGAGCAGTACTTC. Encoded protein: CSATAPSEQYF.

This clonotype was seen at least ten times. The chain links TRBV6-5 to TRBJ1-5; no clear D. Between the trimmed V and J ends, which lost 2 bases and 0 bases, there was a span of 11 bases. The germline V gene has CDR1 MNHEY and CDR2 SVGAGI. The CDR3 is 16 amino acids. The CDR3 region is CASSYGSPNSNQPQHF. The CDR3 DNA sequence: TGTGCCAGCAGTTACGGGTCACCCAATAGCAATCAGCCCCAGCATTTT.

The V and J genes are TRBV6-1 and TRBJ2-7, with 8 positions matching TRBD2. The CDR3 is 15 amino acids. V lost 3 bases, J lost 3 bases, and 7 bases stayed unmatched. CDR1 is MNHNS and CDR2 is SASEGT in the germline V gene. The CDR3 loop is CASSDEREHNYEQYF. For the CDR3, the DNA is TGTGCCAGCAGTGATGAGCGGGAGCATAACTACGAGCAGTACTTC.

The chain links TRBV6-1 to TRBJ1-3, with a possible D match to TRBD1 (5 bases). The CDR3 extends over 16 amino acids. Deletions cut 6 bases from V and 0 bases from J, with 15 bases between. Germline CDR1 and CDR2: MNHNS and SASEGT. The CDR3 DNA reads TGTGCCAGCAGCCCCTGGGGCAGCCGCTCTGGAAACACCATATATTTT. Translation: CASSPWGSRSGNTIYF.

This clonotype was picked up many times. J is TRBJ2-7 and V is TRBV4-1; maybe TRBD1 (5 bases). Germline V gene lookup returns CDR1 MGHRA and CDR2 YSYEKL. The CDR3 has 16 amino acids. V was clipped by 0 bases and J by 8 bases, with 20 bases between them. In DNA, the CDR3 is TGCGCCAGCAGCCAAGAGGTTAGGCAGGGCGTCGTGCAGCAGTACTTC. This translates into CASSQEVRQGVVQQYF.

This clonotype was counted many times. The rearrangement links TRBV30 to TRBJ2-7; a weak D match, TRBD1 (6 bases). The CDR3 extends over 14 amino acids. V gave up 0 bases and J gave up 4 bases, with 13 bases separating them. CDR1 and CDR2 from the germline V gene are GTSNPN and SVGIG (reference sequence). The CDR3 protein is CAWSVQGAGYEQYF. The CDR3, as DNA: TGTGCCTGGAGTGTACAGGGCGCCGGATACGAGCAGTACTTC.

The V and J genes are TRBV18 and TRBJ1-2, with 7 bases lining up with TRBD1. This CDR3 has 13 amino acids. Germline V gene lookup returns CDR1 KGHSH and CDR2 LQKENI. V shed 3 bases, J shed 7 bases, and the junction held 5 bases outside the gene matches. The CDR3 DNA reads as TGTGCCAGCTCACCCGCCGCAGGGGGTGGCTACACCTTC. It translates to CASSPAAGGGYTF.

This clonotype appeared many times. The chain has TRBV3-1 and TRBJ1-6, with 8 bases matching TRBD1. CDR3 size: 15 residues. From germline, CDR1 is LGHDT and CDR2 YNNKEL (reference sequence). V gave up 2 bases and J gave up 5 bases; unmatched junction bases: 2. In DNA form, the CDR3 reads TGTGCCAGCAGCCAAACGGGACAGGATAATTCACCCCTCCACTTT. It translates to CASSQTGQDNSPLHF. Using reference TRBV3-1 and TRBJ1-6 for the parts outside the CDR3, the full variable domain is DTAVSQTPKYLVTQMGNDKSIKCEQNLGHDTMYWYKQDSKKFLKIMFSYNNKELIINETVPNRFSPKSPDKAHLNLHINSLELGDSAVYFCASSQTGQDNSPLHFGNGTRLTVT.

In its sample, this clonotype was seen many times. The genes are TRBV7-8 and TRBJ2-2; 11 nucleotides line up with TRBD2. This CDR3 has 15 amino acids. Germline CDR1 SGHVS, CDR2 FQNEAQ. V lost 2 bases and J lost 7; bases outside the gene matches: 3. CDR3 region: CASSLTSGGGGELFF. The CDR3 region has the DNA TGTGCCAGCAGCTTAACTAGCGGGGGCGGCGGGGAGCTGTTTTTT.

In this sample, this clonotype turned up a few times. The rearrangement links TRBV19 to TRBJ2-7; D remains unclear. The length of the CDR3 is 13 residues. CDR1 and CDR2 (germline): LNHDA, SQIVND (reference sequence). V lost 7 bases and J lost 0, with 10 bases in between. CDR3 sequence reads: CASTTESSYEQYF. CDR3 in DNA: TGTGCCAGTACAACGGAGAGCTCCTACGAGCAGTACTTC.

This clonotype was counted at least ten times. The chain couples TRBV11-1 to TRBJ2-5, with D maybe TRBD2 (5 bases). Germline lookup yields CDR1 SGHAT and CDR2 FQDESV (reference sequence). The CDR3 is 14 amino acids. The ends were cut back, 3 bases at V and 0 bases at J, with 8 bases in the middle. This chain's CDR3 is CASSFGEYQETQYF. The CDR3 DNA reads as TGTGCCAGCAGCTTCGGGGAGTACCAAGAGACCCAGTACTTC. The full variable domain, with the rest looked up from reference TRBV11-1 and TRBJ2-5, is EAEVAQSPRYKITEKSQAVAFWCDPISGHATLYWYRQILGQGPELLVQFQDESVVDDSQLPKDRFSAERLKGVDSTLKIQPAELGDSAMYLCASSFGEYQETQYFGPGTRLLVL.

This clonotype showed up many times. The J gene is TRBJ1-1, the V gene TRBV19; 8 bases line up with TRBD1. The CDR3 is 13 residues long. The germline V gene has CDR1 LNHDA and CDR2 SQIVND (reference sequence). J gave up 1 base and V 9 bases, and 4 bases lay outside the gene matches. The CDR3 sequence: CASRGQENTEAFF. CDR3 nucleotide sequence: TGTGCCAGCCGGGGACAGGAGAACACTGAAGCTTTCTTT.

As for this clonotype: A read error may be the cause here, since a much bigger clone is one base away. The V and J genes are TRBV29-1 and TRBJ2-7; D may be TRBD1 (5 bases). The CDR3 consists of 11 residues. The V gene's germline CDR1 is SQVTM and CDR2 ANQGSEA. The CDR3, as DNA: TGCAGCGCAGGGTCCTCCTACGAGCAGTGCTTC. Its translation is CSAGSSYEQCF.

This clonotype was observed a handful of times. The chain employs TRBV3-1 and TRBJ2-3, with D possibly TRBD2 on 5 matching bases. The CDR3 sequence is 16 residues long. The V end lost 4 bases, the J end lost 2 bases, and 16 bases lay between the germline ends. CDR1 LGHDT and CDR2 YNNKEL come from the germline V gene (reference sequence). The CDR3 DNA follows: TGTGCCAGCAGCCCCTGGGGAGCACCTGACACAGATACGCAGTATTTT. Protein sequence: CASSPWGAPDTDTQYF.

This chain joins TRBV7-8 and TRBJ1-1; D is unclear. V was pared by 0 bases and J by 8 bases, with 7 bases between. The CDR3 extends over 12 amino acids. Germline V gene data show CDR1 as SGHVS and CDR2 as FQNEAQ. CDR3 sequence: CASSLAGEEAFF. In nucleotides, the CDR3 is TGTGCCAGCAGCTTAGCTGGCGAAGAAGCTTTCTTT.

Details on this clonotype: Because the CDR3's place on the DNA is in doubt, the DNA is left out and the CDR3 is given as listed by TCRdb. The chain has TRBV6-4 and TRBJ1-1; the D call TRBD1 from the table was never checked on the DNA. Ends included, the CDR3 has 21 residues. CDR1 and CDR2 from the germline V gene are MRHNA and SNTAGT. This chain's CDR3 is CASNPGFSYEQYFGPGTEAFF.

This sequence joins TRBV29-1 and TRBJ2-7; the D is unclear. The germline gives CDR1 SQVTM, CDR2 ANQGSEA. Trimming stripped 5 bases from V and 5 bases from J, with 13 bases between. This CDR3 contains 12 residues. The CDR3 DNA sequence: TGCAGCGTTCGGGTAGGGCCCCACGAGCAGTACTTC. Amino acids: CSVRVGPHEQYF.

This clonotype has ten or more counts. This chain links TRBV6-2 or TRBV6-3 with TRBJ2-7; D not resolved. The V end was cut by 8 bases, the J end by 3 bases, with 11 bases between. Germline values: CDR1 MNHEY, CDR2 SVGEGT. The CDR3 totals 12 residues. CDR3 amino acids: CASGSGLYEQYF. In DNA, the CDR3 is TGTGCCAGCGGGTCAGGCCTCTACGAGCAGTACTTC.

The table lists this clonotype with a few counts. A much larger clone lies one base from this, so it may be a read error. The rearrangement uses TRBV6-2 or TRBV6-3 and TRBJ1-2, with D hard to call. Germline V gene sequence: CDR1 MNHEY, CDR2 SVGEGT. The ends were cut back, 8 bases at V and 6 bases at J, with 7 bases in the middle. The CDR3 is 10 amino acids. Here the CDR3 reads CASWENGYTF. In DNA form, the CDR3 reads TGTGCCAGCTGGGAAAATGGCTACACCTTC.

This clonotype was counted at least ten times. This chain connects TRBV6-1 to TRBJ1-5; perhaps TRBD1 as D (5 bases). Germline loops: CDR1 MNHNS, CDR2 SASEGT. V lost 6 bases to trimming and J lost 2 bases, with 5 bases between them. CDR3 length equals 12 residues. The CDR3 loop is CASRGGNQPQHF. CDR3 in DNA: TGTGCCAGCAGGGGGGGCAATCAGCCCCAGCATTTT.